This T cell receptor beta chain came from a study of blood T cell repertoires in COVID-19. Study summary: Sources were T cells, B-cell-depleted T cells, or PBMCs; the material itself was cDNA or gDNA.

Sequencing used immunoSEQ multiplex PCR; TCRdb keeps in-frame clones, though not all of them. Of 90,000 to 100,000 clones in the sample, more than 65% are singletons; the top ten hold about 10%. This CDR3 is built from 15 residues. The V and J ends lost 6 bases and 4 bases respectively, with 19 bases between them. Looked up from germline, CDR1 is KGHSH and CDR2 is LQKENI. The gene calls are TRBV18 and TRBJ2-7, with D perhaps matching TRBD2 (5 bases). Sequencing was done on a sample of peripheral blood. This clonotype was obtained from an elderly woman with acute or convalescent COVID-19. The CDR3: CASSPSFLSGYEQYF. CDR3 bases: TGTGCCAGCTCCCCGAGCTTCCTCTCGGGGTACGAGCAGTACTTC.